This T cell receptor (beta chain) was retrieved from a study of tumor-infiltrating lymphocytes in primary liver carcinoma. The input was 450 to 500 ng total RNA; TCR beta cDNA was made from it with a constant-region primer. Three rounds of nested multiplex PCR with slightly modified ARM-PCR produced TCR beta libraries. A C-beta reverse primer was combined with TRBV1-TRBV30 forward primers in the first two PCR rounds, and each round had 9 to 10 cycles. TCRdb analysed the multiplex PCR reads with MiXCR anew, one entry per CDR3 protein. Found here are approximately 300,000 distinct CDR3 sequences, 55% to 65% of them singletons; the top ten hold roughly 9%. Unsorted whole blood yielded the blood RNA, and germline DNA was also extracted. Investigators obtained around 4 milliliters of peripheral blood ahead of surgery. This CDR3 has 16 amino acids. The V end was cut by 2 bases, the J end by 1 base, with 14 bases between. The germline gives CDR1 SGHTA, CDR2 FQGTGA.

Source material: peripheral blood. The V call is TRBV7-3, the J call TRBJ1-1; D gene ambiguous. The TCR sequence derives from a man aged 40-55 years with primary liver carcinoma and hepatitis B virus infection. The DNA of the CDR3 is TGTGCCAGCAGCTTATTTTCTGGACGGGAGAACACTGAAGCTTTCTTT. This gives the protein CASSLFSGRENTEAFF.